This T cell receptor beta chain was identified during a study of beta chain features in type 1 diabetes. The sample holds a few counts of this clone. The antigen is not known. One heparinised draw, averaging roughly 0.12 L, was taken per donor. Via the markers CD45RO/CCR7/CD25/CD127/CD95/CD27, stem cell-like memory, regulatory, central memory and naive CD4+ cells were sorted. Every bit of the isolated RNA underwent reverse transcription, so sequencing read expressed TCRB transcripts. Samples of naive, central memory and regulatory T cells yielded a mean of around 3.4 million reads. Method: immunoSEQ multiplex PCR; TCRdb's copy keeps in-frame clones and lacks some. The table has roughly 100,000 clones, over 25% seen once; the top ten hold more than 0.45%. The CDR3 runs 17 residues. The V and J ends lost 0 bases and 3 bases respectively, with 18 bases between them. CDR1 is SNHLY and CDR2 is FYNNEI in the germline V gene.

General study results and limits: Type 1 diabetes patients had TCRB CDR3s that were shorter (moderately but significantly so) in all four CD4+ subsets. Junctions at VDJ sites from type 1 diabetes patients had fewer insertions and more deletions.

Specimen: central memory CD4+ T cells from blood. The sequence was collected from a woman between 18 and 29 years old with type 1 diabetes. This sequence joins TRBV2 and TRBJ2-7, with D unresolved. The CDR3 nucleotides are TGTGCCAGCAGTGAAGCCCCGAGGCCAGCCGAAGGCTACGAGCAGTACTTC. This sequence encodes CASSEAPRPAEGYEQYF.